This T cell receptor (beta chain) was identified during a study of T cell changes during pregnancy in multiple sclerosis. V lost 1 base and J lost 2; bases outside the gene matches: 11. Germline CDR1 reads SGHDN; CDR2 reads FVKESK. This CDR3 is built from 19 residues. The method was immunoSEQ multiplex PCR; TCRdb's version includes in-frame clones alone and lacks a portion of them. Of fewer than 35,000 clones in the sample, 90% were seen once. This specimen was CD4+ T cells from peripheral blood mononuclear cells, taken in the third trimester of pregnancy. The chain has TRBV14 and TRBJ2-1; TRBD2 aligns across 10 bases. This sequence originates from a female donor in good health, enrolled as a control in a pregnancy study. The CDR3 sequence: CASSQGGASGSGPYNEQFF. CDR3 DNA sequence: TGTGCCAGCAGCCAAGGAGGGGCTAGCGGGAGCGGCCCCTACAATGAGCAGTTCTTC.